One sample yielded the 7 T cell receptor beta chains listed below, sequenced in a study of T cell responses to AZD1222 COVID-19 vaccine. The protocol was immunoSEQ multiplex PCR, while the TCRdb copy is restricted to in-frame clones and leaves out a portion. In the table there are roughly 170,000 clones, approximately 86% of which are singletons. Here the sequenced sample was peripheral blood, taken on day 0 of AZD1222 vaccination. The receptors here all came from an adult in good health.

This chain joins TRBV12-5 and TRBJ2-7; 11 nucleotides align to TRBD2. The CDR3 has 16 residues. Trimming at V came to 0 bases and at J to 6 bases, leaving 7 bases not matched to a gene. CDR1 is LGHNT, CDR2 FRNRAP, per germline. The CDR3 spells CASGLVLRLAGIEQYF. The CDR3 nucleotides are TGTGCTAGTGGTTTGGTACTTCGACTAGCGGGAATCGAGCAGTACTTC.

In its sample, this clone was seen a few times. V and J are TRBV9 and TRBJ2-2; D possibly corresponds to TRBD1 (6 bases). V was shortened by 4 bases and J by 0 bases, with 13 bases between the two germline ends. There are 16 residues in the CDR3. Germline values: CDR1 SGDLS, CDR2 YYNGEE. CDR3 nucleotides: TGTGCCAGCAGCCCATTCCGGACAGCGAACACCGGGGAGCTGTTTTTT. Protein: CASSPFRTANTGELFF.

J is TRBJ1-6 and V is TRBV6-2 or TRBV6-3, with D possibly TRBD1 on 6 matching bases. Trimming cost V 2 bases and J 9 bases, with 17 bases left between them. Germline CDR1 and CDR2: MNHEY and SVGEGT. This CDR3 region has 16 residues. The CDR3 nucleotides are TGTGCCAGCAGTTACAGGGGGACGGGAGTATTTTCACCCCTCCACTTT. Protein sequence: CASSYRGTGVFSPLHF.

This chain connects TRBV12-5 to TRBJ2-2, with D possibly called TRBD1 or TRBD2 (7 bases each). V was clipped by 5 bases and J by 5 bases, with 12 bases between them. This CDR3 is built from 14 residues. Germline-derived CDR1 and CDR2 are LGHNT and FRNRAP. CDR3 amino acids: CASGPGGGTGELFF. The DNA of the CDR3 is TGTGCTAGTGGTCCAGGGGGGGGTACCGGGGAGCTGTTTTTT.

The V and J genes are TRBV12-2 and TRBJ2-7; the DNA was not used to check the table's D call, TRBD1. TRBV12-2 counts as a pseudogene. The CDR3 is 16 residues long. This CDR3 reads CASRLGTGGSSYEQYF. The CDR3 bases are TGTGCAAGTCGCTTAGGGACAGGGGGATCCTCCTACGAGCAGTACTTC.

For this clone: In the same sample, other DNA sequences code for this CDR3. The chain has TRBV6-5 and TRBJ2-5; TRBD2 agrees at 9 bases. The trim removed 0 bases at V and 1 base at J, leaving 0 bases unmatched. CDR1 is MNHEY, CDR2 SVGAGI, per germline. The CDR3 sequence is 15 residues long. This chain's CDR3 is CASSYSTSGQETQYF. CDR3 DNA: TGTGCCAGCAGTTACTCGACTAGCGGCCAAGAGACCCAGTACTTC.

This rearrangement joins TRBV9 to TRBJ2-1, with 8 positions matching TRBD1. CDR3 size: 14 residues. Germline trimming cut 5 bases from V and 6 bases from J; bases unmatched to any gene: 7. CDR1 is SGDLS, CDR2 YYNGEE, per germline. The CDR3 DNA follows: TGTGCCAGCAGAGGGCAGGGGGCCGGCAATGAGCAGTTCTTC. Encoded protein: CASRGQGAGNEQFF. Full variable domain (rest looked up from reference TRBV9 and TRBJ2-1): DSGVTQTPKHLITATGQRVTLRCSPRSGDLSVYWYQQSLDQGLQFLIQYYNGEERAKGNILERFSAQQFPDLHSELNLSSLELGDSALYFCASRGQGAGNEQFFGPGTRLTVL.